A single sample gave rise to the 19 T cell receptor beta chains below, sequenced in a study of vaccination effects on CD4 cells after COVID-19. Culture proceeded for approximately nine days, and CD4+ T cells were then isolated. The antigens these receptors bind are not known. Assay used: immunoSEQ multiplex PCR; TCRdb lists only in-frame clones, some missing. The sample holds approximately 37,000 clones, about 81% seen once. The sequenced sample was CD4+ T cells from PBMCs cultured without peptide, obtained before COVID-19 vaccination. All receptors come from a human donor who received a COVID-19 vaccine.

This chain joins TRBV6-6 and TRBJ1-3, with D tentatively TRBD1 (6 bases). The CDR3 is made up of 15 amino acids. V gave up 5 bases and J gave up 3 bases, with 14 bases separating them. CDR1 and CDR2 from the germline V gene are MNHNY and SVGAGI (reference sequence). CDR3 protein: CASSPGQSGGNTIYF. The CDR3 DNA follows: TGTGCCAGCAGTCCCGGACAGTCTGGTGGAAACACCATATATTTT.

The gene calls are TRBV18 and TRBJ2-7; a possible D gene is TRBD1 (5 bases). V was cut by 2 bases and J by 3 bases, with 14 bases left in between. The CDR3 loop spans 15 amino acids. Per the germline V gene, CDR1 is KGHSH and CDR2 is LQKENI. The CDR3 region has the DNA TGTGCCAGCTCACCAGGGCGAACAGGAGACTACGAGCAGTACGTC. It encodes CASSPGRTGDYEQYV.

This chain links TRBV19 with TRBJ2-3; the D is unclear. The CDR3 spans 16 residues. Trimming pared 0 bases from V and 5 bases from J, leaving 15 bases between. CDR1 and CDR2 (germline): LNHDA, SQIVND (reference sequence). The CDR3 sequence is CASSIEYSLSGDTQYF. CDR3 nucleotides: TGTGCCAGTAGTATAGAATACTCCCTTTCAGGAGATACGCAGTATTTT.

The genes are TRBV9 and TRBJ2-1; the match to TRBD1 covers 8 bases. CDR3 size: 17 residues. V was clipped by 2 bases and J by 2 bases; unmatched bases: 9. Germline-derived CDR1 and CDR2 are SGDLS and YYNGEE. CDR3 DNA: TGTGCCAGCAGCGTCGGCAACTCGGACAGGGCCTACAATGAGCAGTTCTTC. Translating it yields CASSVGNSDRAYNEQFF.

The CDR3 DNA reads as TGTGCCAGCTCCCCTGGGACAGGGGGTCAAGAGACCCAGTACTTC. Amino acids: CASSPGTGGQETQYF. The rearrangement links TRBV18 to TRBJ2-5; 11 positions agree with TRBD1. This CDR3 is built from 15 residues. Trimming took 6 bases from V and 2 from J; bases not matched to a gene: 5. The germline V gene encodes CDR1 KGHSH and CDR2 LQKENI.

The genes are TRBV4-3 and TRBJ2-4; 8 nucleotides match TRBD2. CDR3 length equals 14 residues. The ends lost 1 base at V and 8 bases at J; junction bases unmatched: 4. CDR1 is LGHNA, CDR2 YSLEER, per germline. The CDR3 coding sequence is TGCGCCAGCAGCCAAGGGTCGGGAGGGGACATTCAGTACTTC. This sequence encodes CASSQGSGGDIQYF.

In this sample, this clone turned up once. The chain employs TRBV3-1 (or the pseudogene TRBV3-2) and TRBJ2-2; TRBD2 is a possible D gene (6 bases). V shed 5 bases and J shed 3 bases, with 13 bases lying between them. Germline CDR1 LGHDT, CDR2 YNNKEL (reference sequence). The CDR3 runs to 15 residues. Here the CDR3 reads CASSVRTTYTGELFF. The CDR3, as DNA: TGTGCCAGCAGCGTCAGGACTACCTACACCGGGGAGCTGTTTTTT.

This clone was counted a single time. CDR3 residues: CASSLGREAFF. In nucleotides, the CDR3 is TGTGCCAGCAGCTTAGGTCGGGAAGCTTTCTTT. The chain couples TRBV7-3 to TRBJ1-1, with D hard to call. Germline V gene lookup returns CDR1 SGHTA and CDR2 FQGTGA. V shed 2 bases and J shed 8 bases, with 6 bases lying between them. The CDR3 length is 11 residues.

The table lists this clone with a few counts. In nucleotides, the CDR3 is TGTGCCAGCTCAACCTCTGGGAACACTGAAGCTTTCTTT. It codes for CASSTSGNTEAFF. This rearrangement joins TRBV18 to TRBJ1-1; D not certain. The V end lost 5 bases, the J end lost 1 base, and 8 bases lay between the germline ends. Germline V gives CDR1 KGHSH, CDR2 LQKENI. This CDR3 has 13 amino acids.

This clone showed up just once. The rearrangement links TRBV5-8 to TRBJ1-2, with D uncertain. V lost 4 bases, J lost 0 bases, and 16 bases lay in between. Germline V gene data show CDR1 as SGHTS and CDR2 as YDEGEE. The CDR3 runs 16 residues. The CDR3, as DNA: TGTGCCAGCAGCCAAATTAACAGATTGACTAACTATGGCTACACCTTC. It translates to CASSQINRLTNYGYTF.

The chain uses TRBV12-5 and TRBJ1-1; a possible D gene is TRBD1 (5 bases). The CDR3 extends over 15 amino acids. Germline values: CDR1 LGHNT, CDR2 FRNRAP. V lost 0 bases to trimming and J lost 1 base, with 9 bases between them. CDR3 protein: CASGLVLGGNTEAFF. CDR3 DNA sequence: TGTGCTAGTGGTTTGGTACTTGGGGGGAACACTGAAGCTTTCTTT.

This chain uses TRBV6-6 with TRBJ1-5, with no clear D. V shed 2 bases and J shed 5 bases, with 10 bases lying between them. Germline-derived CDR1 and CDR2 are MNHNY and SVGAGI (reference sequence). The CDR3 spans 14 residues. The CDR3 protein is CASSYPGRDQPQHF. The CDR3 bases are TGTGCCAGCAGTTACCCCGGACGGGATCAGCCCCAGCATTTT.

The chain joins TRBV5-1 to TRBJ2-5; no definite D call. Germline V gene sequence: CDR1 SGHRS, CDR2 YFSETQ. With 1 base removed from V and 2 bases from J, the gap between germline ends came to 9 bases. The CDR3 is 14 residues long. The CDR3 nucleotides read TGCGCCAGCAGCTTGTTTGGGTATCAAGAGACCCAGTACTTC. Its protein product is CASSLFGYQETQYF.

A single count supports this clone. The chain combines TRBV7-3 with TRBJ2-3, with 7 nucleotides matching TRBD2. Germline values: CDR1 SGHTA, CDR2 FQGTGA. V dropped 3 bases and J dropped 4; count of bases not matched to a gene: 7. CDR3 length equals 15 residues. The CDR3 coding sequence is TGTGCCAGCAGCTTCGGGGGGATTGGGGCAGATACGCAGTATTTT. Its translation: CASSFGGIGADTQYF.

The CDR3 region is CASSSFPGLASHEQFF. The CDR3 DNA reads as TGTGCCAGCAGCTCATTCCCGGGACTAGCGTCCCATGAGCAGTTCTTC. V gene TRBV7-3 combines with J gene TRBJ2-1; TRBD2 matches 10 bases. V lost 4 bases, J lost 8 bases, and 11 bases stayed unmatched. From germline, CDR1 is SGHTA and CDR2 FQGTGA. The CDR3 is 16 residues long.

The rearrangement joins TRBV5-1 to TRBJ2-1, with 8 bases aligning to TRBD2. The CDR3 has 16 residues. V lost 7 bases, J lost 4 bases, and 13 bases stayed unmatched. In germline, CDR1 is SGHRS, CDR2 YFSETQ. Here the CDR3 DNA reads TGCGCCAGCCGTCCATTGGCGGGGGGTCTATACAATGAGCAGTTCTTC. Amino acids: CASRPLAGGLYNEQFF.

The CDR3 reads CASSLGRSGNTIYF. The DNA of the CDR3 is TGTGCCAGCAGCTTAGGGCGCTCGGGAAACACCATATATTTT. The chain recombines TRBV7-2 with TRBJ1-3, with D unresolved. Germline CDR1 reads SGHTA; CDR2 reads FQGNSA. This CDR3 comprises 14 residues. V lost 1 base to trimming and J lost 4 bases, with 8 bases between them.

This chain links TRBV11-2 with TRBJ1-6, with D perhaps matching TRBD1 (6 bases). This CDR3 spans 16 amino acids. V lost 6 bases, J lost 0 bases, and 12 bases lay in between. The V gene's germline CDR1 is SGHAT and CDR2 FQNNGV. The CDR3 sequence is CASSYRAGSYNSPLHF. The CDR3 region has the DNA TGTGCCAGCAGTTACAGGGCTGGCTCCTATAATTCACCCCTCCACTTT.

The chain is built from TRBV7-8 and TRBJ1-1; D is perhaps TRBD1 (6 bases). Germline V gene lookup returns CDR1 SGHVS and CDR2 FQNEAQ. This CDR3 is 14 amino acids long. The V and J ends lost 7 bases and 5 bases respectively, with 17 bases between them. The CDR3 DNA reads TGTGCCAGCATCAAGGGGGGGGACGGGACTGAAGCTTTCTTT. Protein sequence: CASIKGGDGTEAFF.